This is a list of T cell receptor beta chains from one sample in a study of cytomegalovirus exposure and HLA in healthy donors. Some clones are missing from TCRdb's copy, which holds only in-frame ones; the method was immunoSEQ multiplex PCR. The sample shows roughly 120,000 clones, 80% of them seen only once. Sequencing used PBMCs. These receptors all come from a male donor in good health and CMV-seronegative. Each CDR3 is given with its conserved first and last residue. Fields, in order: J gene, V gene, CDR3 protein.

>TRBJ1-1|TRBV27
CASTPGGASEAFF
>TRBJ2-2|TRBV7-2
CASRRTGANTGELFF
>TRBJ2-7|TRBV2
CASRGQLHFYEQYF
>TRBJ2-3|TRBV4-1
CASRGRTGGSTDTQYF
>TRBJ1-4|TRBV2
CASLQAATNEKLFF
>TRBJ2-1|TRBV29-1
CSVGPAPGAGGPYLEQFF
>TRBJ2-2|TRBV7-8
CASSLVSRGSAGELFF
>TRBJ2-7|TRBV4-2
CASSQALAEPGSGEQYF
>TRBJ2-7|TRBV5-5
CASSLEASVRYEQYF
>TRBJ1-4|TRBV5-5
CASSLVGTGGEKLFF
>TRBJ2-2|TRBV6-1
CASSVRQGLAGELFF
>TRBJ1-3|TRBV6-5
CASTSDSLSGNTIYF
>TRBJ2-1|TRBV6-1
CASSEGTGYDEQFF
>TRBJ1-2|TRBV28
CASSLLQGGSYGYTF
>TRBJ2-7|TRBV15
CATSIYSGQFYEQYF
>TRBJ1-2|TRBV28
CASSPDRIYGYTF
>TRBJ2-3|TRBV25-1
CASSEYGSTDTQYF
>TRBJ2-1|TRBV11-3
CASSLGQREFADEQFF
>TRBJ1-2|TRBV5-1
CASSFTTSRPGGPYGYTF
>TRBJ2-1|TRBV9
CASSTRQSYNEQFF
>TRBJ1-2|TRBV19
CASSLRKAVGGYTF
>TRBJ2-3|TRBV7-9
CASSLRRGTTDTQYF
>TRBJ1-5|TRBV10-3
CAIRGDRDGNQPQHF
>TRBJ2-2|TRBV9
CASSVVAADGELFF
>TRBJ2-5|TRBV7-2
CASSLLARQETQYF
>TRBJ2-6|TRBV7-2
CASSFSSGVSGANVLTF
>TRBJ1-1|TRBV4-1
CASSLGRTGVAFF
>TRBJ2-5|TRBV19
CASSLAGFQETQYF
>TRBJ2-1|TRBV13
CASSWDRYNEQFF
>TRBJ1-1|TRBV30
CAWDNRGLVTEAFF
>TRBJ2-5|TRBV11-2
CASSLGTSGRKETQYF
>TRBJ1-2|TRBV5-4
CASSLGQGRNYGYTF
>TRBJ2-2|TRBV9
CASSVVGANTGELFF
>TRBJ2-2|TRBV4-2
CASSQEAGTGELFF
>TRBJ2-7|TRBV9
CASSVGRLAGALGEQYF
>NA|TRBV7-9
CASSLVLSYEQYF
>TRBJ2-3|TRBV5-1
CASSDIRNLATDTQYF
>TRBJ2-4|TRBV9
CASSPRGKNIQYF
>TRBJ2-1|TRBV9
CASSPSLARPEQFF
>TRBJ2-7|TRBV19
CASSMRGPPPYEQYF
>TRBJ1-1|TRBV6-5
CASSYSLANTEAFF
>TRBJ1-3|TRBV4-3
CASSQVRGQGNTIYF
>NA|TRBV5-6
CASSLFTGSEQYF
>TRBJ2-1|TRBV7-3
CASSLSGSSYNEQFF
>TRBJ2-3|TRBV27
CASRPWTSGGSLGTDTQYF
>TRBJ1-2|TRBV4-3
CASSQEGRGSYGYTF
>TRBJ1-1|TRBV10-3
CAISRTGGTEAFF
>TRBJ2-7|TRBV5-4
CASTSGGNGLVEQYF
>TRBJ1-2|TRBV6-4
CASTDQAGQGYGYTF
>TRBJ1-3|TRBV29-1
CSGGDSRNTIYF
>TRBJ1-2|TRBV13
CASSLGDRGGYGYTF